This T cell receptor (beta chain) was retrieved from a study of control samples from healthy donors and cancer patients. The V gene's germline CDR1 is KGHSH and CDR2 LQKENI. This CDR3 is 14 amino acids long. Trimming cost V 3 bases and J 1 base; bases outside gene matches: 1. Clones were sequenced by immunoSEQ multiplex PCR, and TCRdb holds only the in-frame ones, with some missing. Of fewer than 100,000 clones listed, approximately 82% were seen once; the top ten hold roughly 2%. This clone showed up just a few times. The chain couples TRBV18 to TRBJ1-1, with TRBD1 matching over 8 bases. Sample: blood. The origin of this receptor is a man in his fifties or sixties in good health. The CDR3 reads CASSPGQGNTEAFF. CDR3 in DNA: TGTGCCAGCTCACCCGGACAGGGGAACACTGAAGCTTTCTTT. The complete variable domain, with remaining parts taken from reference TRBV18 and TRBJ1-1, reads NAGVMQNPRHLVRRRGQEARLRCSPMKGHSHVYWYRQLPEEGLKFMVYLQKENIIDESGMPKERFSAEFPKEGPSILRIQQVVRGDSAAYFCASSPGQGNTEAFFGQGTRLTVV.